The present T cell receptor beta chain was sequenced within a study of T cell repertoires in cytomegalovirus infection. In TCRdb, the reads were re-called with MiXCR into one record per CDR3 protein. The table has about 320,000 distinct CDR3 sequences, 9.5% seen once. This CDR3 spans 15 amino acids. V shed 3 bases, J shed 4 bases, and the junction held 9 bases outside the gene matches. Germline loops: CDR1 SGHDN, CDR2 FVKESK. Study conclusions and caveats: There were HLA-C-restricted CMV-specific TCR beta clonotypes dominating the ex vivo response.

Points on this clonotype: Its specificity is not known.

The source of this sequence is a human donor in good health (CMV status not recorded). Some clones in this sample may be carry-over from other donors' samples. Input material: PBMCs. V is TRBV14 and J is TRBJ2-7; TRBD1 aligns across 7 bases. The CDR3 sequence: CASSHWDRSNYEQYF. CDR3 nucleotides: TGTGCCAGCAGCCACTGGGACAGATCTAATTACGAGCAGTACTTC.